The rows below give T cell receptor beta chains drawn from one sample of a study of technical replicates of blood from several donors. The protocol was immunoSEQ multiplex PCR, while the TCRdb copy is restricted to in-frame clones and leaves out a portion. The data show roughly 50,000 clones, 93% seen once. The sequenced material came from PBMCs. The origin of the receptors is a human donor in good health. Some clones in this sample may be carry-over from other donors' samples. CDR3s include the opening cysteine and the closing phenylalanine or tryptophan. A D gene is named only where the DNA matches it firmly. Size is omitted from some rows. Given values are once, few, many or a class for expanded clones.

>-|TRBJ1-1|-|TRBV5-6
CASSFQLNTEAFF
>once|TRBJ2-3|TRBD2|TRBV9
CASSLREGDTQYF
>-|TRBJ2-7|-|TRBV6-6
CASTGLREPPYEQYF
>-|TRBJ1-2|TRBD1|TRBV13
CASSSTSRGPNYGYTF
>-|TRBJ2-1|-|TRBV7-9
CAALKDKSNEQFF
>-|-|TRBD1|TRBV11-3
CASSRSPGTGVKETQYF
>-|TRBJ1-2|-|TRBV19
CASSMADNNYGYTF
>-|TRBJ1-1|TRBD1|TRBV6-5
CASSSGQGALNTEAFF
>-|TRBJ2-3|-|TRBV7-2
CASRRAGDTQYF
>-|TRBJ2-5|TRBD1|TRBV11-3
CASSSQGVETQYF
>-|TRBJ2-7|-|TRBV7-7
CASIPGGLLIEQYF
>-|TRBJ1-4|TRBD1|TRBV18
CASSLGQGDEKLFF
>-|TRBJ2-2|TRBD2|TRBV6-5
CASRRGGPGELFF
>-|TRBJ2-5|TRBD2|TRBV25-1
CASSEGISGSSVKTQYF
>-|TRBJ2-1|TRBD2|TRBV7-9
CASIPGGSSYNEQFF
>-|TRBJ2-7|TRBD2|TRBV27
CASSTRQSPRGGTAYEQYF
>-|TRBJ1-1|-|TRBV12-5
CASGPPGHVGTEAFF
>-|TRBJ2-7|-|TRBV27
CASSLSYPGNYEQYF
>-|TRBJ2-2|-|TRBV6-6
CASSYVRGNTGELFF
>-|TRBJ1-1|-|TRBV5-1
CASSSGGLIWDTEAFF